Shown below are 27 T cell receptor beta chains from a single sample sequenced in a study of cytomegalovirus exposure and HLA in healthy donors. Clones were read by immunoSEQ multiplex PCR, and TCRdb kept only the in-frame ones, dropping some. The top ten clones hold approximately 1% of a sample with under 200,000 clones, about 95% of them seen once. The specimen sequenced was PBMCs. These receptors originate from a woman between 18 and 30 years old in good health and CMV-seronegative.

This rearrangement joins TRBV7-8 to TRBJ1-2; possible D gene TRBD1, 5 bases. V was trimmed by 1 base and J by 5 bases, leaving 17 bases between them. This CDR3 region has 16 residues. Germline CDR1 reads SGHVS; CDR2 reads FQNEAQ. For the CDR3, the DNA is TGTGCCAGCAGCTTAGGACGGGGGGGAACGACTTATGGCTACACCTTC. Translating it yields CASSLGRGGTTYGYTF.

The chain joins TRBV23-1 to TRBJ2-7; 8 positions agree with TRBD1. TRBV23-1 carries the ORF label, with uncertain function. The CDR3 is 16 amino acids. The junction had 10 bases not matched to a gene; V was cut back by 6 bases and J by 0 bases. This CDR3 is CASSPLKDRDSYEQYF. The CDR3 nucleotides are TGCGCCAGCAGCCCGTTGAAGGACAGGGACTCCTACGAGCAGTACTTC.

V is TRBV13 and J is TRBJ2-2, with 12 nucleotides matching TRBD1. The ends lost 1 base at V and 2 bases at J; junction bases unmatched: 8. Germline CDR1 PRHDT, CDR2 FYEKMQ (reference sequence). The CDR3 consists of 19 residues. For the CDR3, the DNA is TGTGCCAGCAGCTTAGTCCCGGGACAGGGGGCTTTCAACACCGGGGAGCTGTTTTTT. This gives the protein CASSLVPGQGAFNTGELFF.

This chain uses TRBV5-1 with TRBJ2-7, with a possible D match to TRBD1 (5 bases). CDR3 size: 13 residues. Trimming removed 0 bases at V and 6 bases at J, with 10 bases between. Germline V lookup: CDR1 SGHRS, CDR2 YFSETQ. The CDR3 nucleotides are TGCGCCAGCAGCTTGGCAGGGTTGGGCGAGCAGTACTTC. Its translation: CASSLAGLGEQYF. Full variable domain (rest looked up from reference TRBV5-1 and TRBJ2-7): KAGVTQTPRYLIKTRGQQVTLSCSPISGHRSVSWYQQTPGQGLQFLFEYFSETQRNKGNFPGRFSGRQFSNSRSEMNVSTLELGDSALYLCASSLAGLGEQYFGPGTRLTVT.

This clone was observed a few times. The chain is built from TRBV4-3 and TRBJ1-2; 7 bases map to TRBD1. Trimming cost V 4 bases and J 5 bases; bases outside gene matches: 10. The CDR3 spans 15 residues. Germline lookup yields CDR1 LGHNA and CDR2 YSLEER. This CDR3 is CASSPYQGVPYGYTF. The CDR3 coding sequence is TGCGCCAGCAGCCCCTACCAGGGGGTTCCTTATGGCTACACCTTC.

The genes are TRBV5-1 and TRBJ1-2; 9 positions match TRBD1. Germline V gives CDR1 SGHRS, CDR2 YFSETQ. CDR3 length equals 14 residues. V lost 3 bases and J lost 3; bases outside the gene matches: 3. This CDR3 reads CASSSGQGHYGYTF. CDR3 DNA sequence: TGCGCCAGCAGCTCAGGACAGGGGCACTATGGCTACACCTTC.

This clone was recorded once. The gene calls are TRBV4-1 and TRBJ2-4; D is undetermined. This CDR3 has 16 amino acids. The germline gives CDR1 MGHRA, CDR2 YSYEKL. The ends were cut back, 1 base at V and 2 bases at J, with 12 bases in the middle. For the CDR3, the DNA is TGCGCCAGCAGCCAAGGGCCCCTTTTTTCCAAAAACATTCAGTACTTC. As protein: CASSQGPLFSKNIQYF.

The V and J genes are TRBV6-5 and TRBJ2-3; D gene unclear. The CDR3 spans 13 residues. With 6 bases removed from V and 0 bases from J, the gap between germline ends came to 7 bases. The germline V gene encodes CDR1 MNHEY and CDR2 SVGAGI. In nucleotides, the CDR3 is TGTGCCAGCAGGTCGACAAGCACAGATACGCAGTATTTT. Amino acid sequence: CASRSTSTDTQYF.

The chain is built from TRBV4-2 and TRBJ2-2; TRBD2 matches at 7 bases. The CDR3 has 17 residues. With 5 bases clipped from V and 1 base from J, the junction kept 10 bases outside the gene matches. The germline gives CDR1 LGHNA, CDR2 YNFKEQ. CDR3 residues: CASSKRNRGGNTGELFF. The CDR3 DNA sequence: TGTGCCAGCAGCAAAAGAAACCGCGGGGGGAACACCGGGGAGCTGTTTTTT.

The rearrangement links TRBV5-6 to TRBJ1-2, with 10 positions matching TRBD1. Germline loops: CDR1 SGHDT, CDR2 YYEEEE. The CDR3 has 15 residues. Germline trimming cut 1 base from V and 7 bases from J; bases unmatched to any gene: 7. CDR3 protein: CASSLIMWTGGGYTF. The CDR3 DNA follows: TGTGCCAGCAGCTTGATAATGTGGACAGGGGGTGGCTACACCTTC.

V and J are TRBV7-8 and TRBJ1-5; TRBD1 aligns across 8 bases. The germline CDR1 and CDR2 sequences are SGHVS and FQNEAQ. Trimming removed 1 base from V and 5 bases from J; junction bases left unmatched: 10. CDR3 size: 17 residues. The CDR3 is CASSLGPGQGPYQPQHF. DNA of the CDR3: TGTGCCAGCAGCTTAGGTCCTGGACAGGGTCCGTATCAGCCCCAGCATTTT.

As DNA, the CDR3 is TGTGCCAGCAGTTACGCGACGGGGGGCTCGCCATACCAGTTCTTC. This codes for CASSYATGGSPYQFF. The genes are TRBV6-5 and TRBJ2-1; D may be TRBD2 (7 bases). Germline loops: CDR1 MNHEY, CDR2 SVGAGI. The CDR3 is 15 amino acids. Trimming took 2 bases from V and 13 from J, leaving 21 bases between them.

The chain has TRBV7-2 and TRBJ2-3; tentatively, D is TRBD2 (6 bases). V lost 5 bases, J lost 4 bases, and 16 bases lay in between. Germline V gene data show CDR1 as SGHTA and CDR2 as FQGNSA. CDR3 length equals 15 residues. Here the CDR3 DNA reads TGTGCCAGCAGCGTGGGGACTCCTTCTGCAGATACGCAGTATTTT. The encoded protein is CASSVGTPSADTQYF. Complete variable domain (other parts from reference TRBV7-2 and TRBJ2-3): GAGVSQSPSNKVTEKGKDVELRCDPISGHTALYWYRQSLGQGLEFLIYFQGNSAPDKSGLPSDRFSAERTGGSVSTLTIQRTQQEDSAVYLCASSVGTPSADTQYFGPGTRLTVL.

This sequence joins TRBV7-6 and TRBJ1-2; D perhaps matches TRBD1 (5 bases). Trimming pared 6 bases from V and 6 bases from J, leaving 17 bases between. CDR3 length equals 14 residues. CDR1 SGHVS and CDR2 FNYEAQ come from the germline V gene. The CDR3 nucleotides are TGTGCCAGCAGACCGGGAGTGGGGGTCGATGGCTACACCTTC. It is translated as CASRPGVGVDGYTF. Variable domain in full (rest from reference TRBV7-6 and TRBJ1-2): GAGVSQSPRYKVTKRGQDVALRCDPISGHVSLYWYRQALGQGPEFLTYFNYEAQQDKSGLPNDRFSAERPEGSISTLTIQRTEQRDSAMYRCASRPGVGVDGYTFGSGTRLTVV.

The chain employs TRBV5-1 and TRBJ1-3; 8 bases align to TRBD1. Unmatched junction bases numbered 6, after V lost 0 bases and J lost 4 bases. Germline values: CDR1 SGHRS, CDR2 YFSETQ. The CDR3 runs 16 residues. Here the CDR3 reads CASSLDLDRAGNTIYF. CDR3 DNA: TGCGCCAGCAGCTTGGATTTGGACAGGGCGGGAAACACCATATATTTT.

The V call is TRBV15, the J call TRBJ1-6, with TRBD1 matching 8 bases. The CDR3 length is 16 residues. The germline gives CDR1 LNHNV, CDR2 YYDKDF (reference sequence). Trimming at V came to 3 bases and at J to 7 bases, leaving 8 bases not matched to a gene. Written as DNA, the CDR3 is TGTGCCACCAGCAGCACTCGACAGGGGAGGAATTCACCCCTCCACTTT. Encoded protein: CATSSTRQGRNSPLHF.

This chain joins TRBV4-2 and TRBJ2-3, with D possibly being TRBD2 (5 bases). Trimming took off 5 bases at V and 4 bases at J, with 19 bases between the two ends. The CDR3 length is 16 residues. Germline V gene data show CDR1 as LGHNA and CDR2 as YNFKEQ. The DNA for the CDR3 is TGTGCCAGCAGCTTGCGGACTGGGTTATTGTCAGATACGCAGTATTTT. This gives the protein CASSLRTGLLSDTQYF.

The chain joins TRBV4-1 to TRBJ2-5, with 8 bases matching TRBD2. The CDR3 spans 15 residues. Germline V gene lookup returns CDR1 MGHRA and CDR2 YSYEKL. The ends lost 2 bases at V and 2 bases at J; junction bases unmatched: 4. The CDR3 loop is CASSQTIAGQETQYF. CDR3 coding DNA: TGCGCCAGCAGCCAAACCATAGCGGGGCAAGAGACCCAGTACTTC.

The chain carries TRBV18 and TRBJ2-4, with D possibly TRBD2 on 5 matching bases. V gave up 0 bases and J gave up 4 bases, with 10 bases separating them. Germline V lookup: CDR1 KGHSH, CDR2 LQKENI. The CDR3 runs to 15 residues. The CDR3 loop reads CASSPPERQKNIQYF. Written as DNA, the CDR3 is TGTGCCAGCTCACCACCGGAGCGGCAGAAAAACATTCAGTACTTC.

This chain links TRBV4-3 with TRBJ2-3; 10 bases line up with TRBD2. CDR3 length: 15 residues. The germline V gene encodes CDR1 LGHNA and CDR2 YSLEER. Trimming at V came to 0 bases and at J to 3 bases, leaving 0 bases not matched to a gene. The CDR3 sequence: CASSQDSGGTDTQYF. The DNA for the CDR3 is TGCGCCAGCAGCCAAGATAGCGGGGGGACAGATACGCAGTATTTT.

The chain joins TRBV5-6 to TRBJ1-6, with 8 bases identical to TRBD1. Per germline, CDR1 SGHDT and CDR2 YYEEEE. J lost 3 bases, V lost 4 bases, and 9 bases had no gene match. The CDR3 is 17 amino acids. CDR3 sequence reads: CASSPTGTGDYNSPLHF. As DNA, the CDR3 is TGTGCCAGCAGCCCAACCGGGACAGGTGACTATAATTCACCCCTCCACTTT.

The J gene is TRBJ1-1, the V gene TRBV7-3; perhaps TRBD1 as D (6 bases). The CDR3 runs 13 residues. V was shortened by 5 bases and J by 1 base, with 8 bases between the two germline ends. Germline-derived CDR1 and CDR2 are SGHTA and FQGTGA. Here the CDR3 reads CASSPTGNTEAFF. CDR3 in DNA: TGTGCCAGCAGCCCGACAGGGAACACTGAAGCTTTCTTT.

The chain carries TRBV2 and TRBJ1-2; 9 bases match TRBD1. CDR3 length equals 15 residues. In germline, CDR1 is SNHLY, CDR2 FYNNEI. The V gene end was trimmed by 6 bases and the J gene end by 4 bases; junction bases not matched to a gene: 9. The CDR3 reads CASSTRDRVGYGYTF. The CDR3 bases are TGTGCCAGCAGCACCCGGGACAGGGTTGGCTATGGCTACACCTTC.

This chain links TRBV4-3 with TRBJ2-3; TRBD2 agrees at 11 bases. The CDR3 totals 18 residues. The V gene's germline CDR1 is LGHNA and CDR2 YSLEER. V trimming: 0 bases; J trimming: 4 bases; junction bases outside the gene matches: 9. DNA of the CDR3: TGCGCCAGCAGCCAAGACCCGGACGGGACTAGCGGTTCAGATACGCAGTATTTT. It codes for CASSQDPDGTSGSDTQYF.

This CDR3 reads CASIPGEGVAEAFF. DNA for the CDR3: TGTGCCAGCATCCCCGGGGAGGGAGTGGCTGAAGCTTTCTTT. This rearrangement joins TRBV6-5 to TRBJ1-1; D unclear. Trimming left V 7 bases short and J 6 bases short, with 18 bases between. This CDR3 spans 14 amino acids. Germline CDR1 is MNHEY and CDR2 is SVGAGI.

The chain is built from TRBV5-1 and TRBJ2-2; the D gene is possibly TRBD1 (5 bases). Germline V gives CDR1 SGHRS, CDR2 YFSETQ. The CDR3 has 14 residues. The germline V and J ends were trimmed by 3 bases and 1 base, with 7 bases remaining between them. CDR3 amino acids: CASSWQGNTGELFF. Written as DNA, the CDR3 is TGCGCCAGCAGCTGGCAGGGGAACACCGGGGAGCTGTTTTTT.

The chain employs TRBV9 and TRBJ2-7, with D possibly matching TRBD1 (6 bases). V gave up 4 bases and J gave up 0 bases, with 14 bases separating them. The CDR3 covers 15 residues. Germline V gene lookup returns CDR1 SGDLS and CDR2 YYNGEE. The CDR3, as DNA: TGTGCCAGCAGCTCCCAGGGGTATGACTCCTACGAGCAGTACTTC. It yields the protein CASSSQGYDSYEQYF.